What follows are 8 T cell receptor beta chains derived from one specimen sequenced in a study of T cell responses to AZD1222 COVID-19 vaccine. The protocol was immunoSEQ multiplex PCR, while the TCRdb copy is restricted to in-frame clones and leaves out a portion. Among about 130,000 clones listed, over 90% were seen once. Source: peripheral blood, taken on day 0 of AZD1222 vaccination. The receptor source for this set is an adult in good health.

The chain employs TRBV18 and TRBJ2-3; the match to TRBD2 covers 7 bases. The V gene's germline CDR1 is KGHSH and CDR2 LQKENI. This CDR3 is built from 18 residues. Trimming took 5 bases from V and 3 from J; bases not matched to a gene: 17. The chain's CDR3 is CASSSAAPGGSLTDTQYF. In nucleotides, the CDR3 is TGTGCCAGCTCATCCGCGGCGCCTGGCGGGAGCCTAACAGATACGCAGTATTTT. Complete variable domain (other parts from reference TRBV18 and TRBJ2-3): NAGVMQNPRHLVRRRGQEARLRCSPMKGHSHVYWYRQLPEEGLKFMVYLQKENIIDESGMPKERFSAEFPKEGPSILRIQQVVRGDSAAYFCASSSAAPGGSLTDTQYFGPGTRLTVL.

This clone was detected only once. The chain recombines TRBV28 with TRBJ2-1; TRBD2 aligns across 12 bases. This CDR3 spans 14 amino acids. CDR1 MDHEN and CDR2 SYDVKM come from the germline V gene. V shed 7 bases and J 9 bases; nucleotides not matched to a gene: 7. CDR3 in DNA: TGTGCCAGCATCCCTGGGACTAGCGGGTCTGAGCAGTTCTTC. This gives the protein CASIPGTSGSEQFF.

The chain has TRBV15 and TRBJ2-7; possibly TRBD1 for D (7 bases). Trimming stripped 1 base from V and 3 bases from J, with 13 bases between. The germline CDR1 and CDR2 sequences are LNHNV and YYDKDF (reference sequence). The CDR3 covers 15 residues. CDR3 amino acids: CATSRGGDSLYEQYF. The CDR3 region has the DNA TGTGCCACCAGCAGAGGGGGGGACAGCCTCTACGAGCAGTACTTC.

The rearrangement joins TRBV19 to TRBJ1-1; weak D call: TRBD1 (6 bases). CDR3 size: 16 residues. The ends were cut back, 5 bases at V and 1 base at J, with 17 bases in the middle. The germline V gene has CDR1 LNHDA and CDR2 SQIVND (reference sequence). The chain's CDR3 is CASSGSGTFENTEAFF. The DNA for the CDR3 is TGTGCCAGTAGTGGCTCTGGGACATTTGAGAACACTGAAGCTTTCTTT.

The chain links TRBV7-2 to TRBJ1-6; no reliable D call. This CDR3 contains 10 residues. Trimming pared 1 base from V and 12 bases from J, leaving 1 base between. The germline CDR1 and CDR2 sequences are SGHTA and FQGNSA. The CDR3 DNA is TGTGCCAGCAGCTTAGTACCCCTCCACTTT. Protein product: CASSLVPLHF.

The chain recombines TRBV25-1 with TRBJ1-2, with 10 bases fitting TRBD1. With 4 bases clipped from V and 5 bases from J, the junction kept 7 bases outside the gene matches. The CDR3 contains 15 residues. Germline-derived CDR1 and CDR2 are MGHDK and SYGVNS. DNA of the CDR3: TGTGCCAGCAGTGTAAGCGGGACAGGGGTTTATGGCTACACCTTC. It specifies CASSVSGTGVYGYTF.

The rearrangement uses TRBV6-4 and TRBJ2-2; TRBD2 agrees at 10 bases. CDR1 is MRHNA, CDR2 SNTAGT, per germline. V was clipped by 0 bases and J by 4 bases; unmatched bases: 5. This CDR3 has 17 residues. The CDR3 region has the DNA TGTGCCAGCAGTGACTCTTCTAGCGGGAGTGTCACCGGGGAGCTGTTTTTT. This translates into CASSDSSSGSVTGELFF.

The chain is built from TRBV18 and TRBJ2-7; TRBD2 agrees at 7 bases. The CDR3 contains 13 residues. V shed 0 bases, J shed 5 bases, and the junction held 1 base outside the gene matches. CDR1 and CDR2 (germline): KGHSH, LQKENI. The CDR3 sequence is CASSPPGRDEQYF. In nucleotides, the CDR3 is TGTGCCAGCTCACCACCGGGGAGGGACGAGCAGTACTTC.